This T cell receptor (beta chain) was sequenced for a study of cytomegalovirus exposure and HLA in healthy donors. Notes on the study in general: Later analysis demonstrated an association between a missense DCLRE1C variant and TCR beta V- and J-gene trimming. In presence/absence analyses, roughly uniform sequencing depth across donors was assumed. Researchers reported in a later analysis that common viral pathogens appeared linked to several top clusters. HLA alleles showed associations with 15,000 to 20,000 TCR beta sequences in a later analysis, at a 0.05 false discovery rate.

PCR employed 60 Vbeta and 13 Jbeta primers. Only in-frame clones appear in the TCRdb table, and some are missing; sequencing was by immunoSEQ multiplex PCR. The sample records about 170,000 clones, about 72% being singletons. Looked up from germline, CDR1 is PRHDT and CDR2 is FYEKMQ (reference sequence). This CDR3 has 13 residues. V shed 4 bases and J 4 bases; nucleotides not matched to a gene: 3. With respect to this clone: The antigen is unknown.

This chain uses TRBV13 with TRBJ2-7, with TRBD2 identical over 8 bases. Sequences were obtained from PBMCs. The clonotype comes from a girl aged 5-17 years in good health and CMV-seronegative. CDR3 amino acids: CASSSPGGYEQYF. The CDR3, as DNA: TGTGCCAGCAGCTCCCCGGGGGGGTACGAGCAGTACTTC.